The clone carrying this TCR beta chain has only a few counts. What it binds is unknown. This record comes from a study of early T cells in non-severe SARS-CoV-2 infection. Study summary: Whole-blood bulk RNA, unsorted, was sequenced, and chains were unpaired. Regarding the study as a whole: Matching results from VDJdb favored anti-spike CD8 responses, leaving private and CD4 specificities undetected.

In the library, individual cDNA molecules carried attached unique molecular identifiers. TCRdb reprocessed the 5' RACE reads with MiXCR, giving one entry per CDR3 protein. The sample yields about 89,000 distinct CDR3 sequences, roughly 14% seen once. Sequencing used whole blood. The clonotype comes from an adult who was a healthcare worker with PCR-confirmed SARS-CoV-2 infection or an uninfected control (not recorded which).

Here the CDR3 reads CASSIQVIGELFF. The DNA for the CDR3 is TGTGCCAGTAGTATCCAGGTGATAGGGGAGCTGTTTTTT. The chain joins TRBV19 to TRBJ2-2; no clear D gene. Per the germline V gene, CDR1 is LNHDA and CDR2 is SQIVND (reference sequence). V was cut by 3 bases and J by 8 bases, with 10 bases left in between. This CDR3 is 13 amino acids long. Filled out from reference TRBV19 and TRBJ2-2, the complete variable domain reads DGGITQSPKYLFRKEGQNVTLSCEQNLNHDAMYWYRQDPGQGLRLIYYSQIVNDFQKGDIAEGYSVSREKKESFPLTVTSAQKNPTAFYLCASSIQVIGELFFGEGSRLTVL.